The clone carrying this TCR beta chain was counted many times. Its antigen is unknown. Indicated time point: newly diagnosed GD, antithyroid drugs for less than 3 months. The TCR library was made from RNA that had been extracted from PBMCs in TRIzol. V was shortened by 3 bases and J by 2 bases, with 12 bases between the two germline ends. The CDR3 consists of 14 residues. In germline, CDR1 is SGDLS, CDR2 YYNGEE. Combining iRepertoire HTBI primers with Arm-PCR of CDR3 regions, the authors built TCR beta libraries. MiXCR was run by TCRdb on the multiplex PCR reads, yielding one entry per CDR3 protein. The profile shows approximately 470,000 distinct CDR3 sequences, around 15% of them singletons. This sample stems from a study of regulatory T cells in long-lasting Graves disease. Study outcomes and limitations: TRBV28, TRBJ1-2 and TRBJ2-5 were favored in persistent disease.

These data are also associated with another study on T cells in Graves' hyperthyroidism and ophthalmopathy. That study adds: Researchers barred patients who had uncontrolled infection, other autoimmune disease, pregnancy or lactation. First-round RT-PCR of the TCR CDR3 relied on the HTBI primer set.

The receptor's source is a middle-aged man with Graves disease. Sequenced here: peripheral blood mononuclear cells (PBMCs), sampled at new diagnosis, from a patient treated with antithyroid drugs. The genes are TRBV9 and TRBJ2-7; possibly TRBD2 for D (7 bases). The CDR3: CASSEGGPPYEQYF. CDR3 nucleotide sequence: TGTGCCAGCAGCGAGGGGGGGCCTCCCTACGAGCAGTACTTC. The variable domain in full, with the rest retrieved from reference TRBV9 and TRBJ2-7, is DSGVTQTPKHLITATGQRVTLRCSPRSGDLSVYWYQQSLDQGLQFLIQYYNGEERAKGNILERFSAQQFPDLHSELNLSSLELGDSALYFCASSEGGPPYEQYFGPGTRLTVT.